This is a list of T cell receptor beta chains from one sample in a study of cytomegalovirus exposure and HLA in healthy donors. Here immunoSEQ multiplex PCR was the method, and the copy in TCRdb shows in-frame clones only, minus some. The sample lists about 360,000 clones, 80% to 90% occurring once. Sequencing was done on a sample of PBMCs. These receptors were taken from a woman aged 18-29 years in good health and CMV-seronegative. Each CDR3 is given without its conserved first and last residue.

cdr3_aa	v_call	j_call
ASSPGNTEAF	TRBV2	TRBJ1-1
ASSENPTVANTGELF	TRBV25-1	TRBJ2-2
ASSYDRGPGNTIY	TRBV28	TRBJ1-3
ASSRRDREGETQY	TRBV7-8	TRBJ2-5
AWSVGGRGINEQF	TRBV30	TRBJ2-1
ASSEYRTGGHGLNTEAF	TRBV2	TRBJ1-1
ASKNRVAREKLF	TRBV28	TRBJ1-4
ASSPLSLEKLF	TRBV27	TRBJ1-4
ASSEETGASSYEQY	TRBV6-1	TRBJ2-7
ASSLGQLNEKLF	TRBV5-1	TRBJ1-4
ASKEAGDMRELF	TRBV19	TRBJ2-2
ASSVGGGGASYEQY	TRBV9	TRBJ2-7
ASSPRLEETQY	TRBV7-9	TRBJ2-5
ASSLRDRDGYT	TRBV5-1	TRBJ1-2
ASSEVAGMFYEQY	TRBV6-1	TRBJ2-7
ASGQGVRGYT	TRBV19	TRBJ1-2
ASRPPGGPNSPLH	TRBV27	TRBJ1-6
ASSFLGQGRETQY	TRBV28	TRBJ2-5
ASSQGGGVGPNSEQY	TRBV4-2	TRBJ2-7
ASSLLTGNTGELF	TRBV5-1	TRBJ2-2
ASRPQQSTDTQY	TRBV6-5	TRBJ2-3
AWSRGGPGNSPLH	TRBV30	TRBJ1-6
ASSDAGNSKYGYT	TRBV2	TRBJ1-2
ASSQPGQLGNTIY	TRBV5-6	TRBJ1-3
ASSDGRSYNEQF	TRBV6-4	TRBJ2-1
ASTRRPGTSRQTDTQY	TRBV4-1	TRBJ2-3
AWSPLGSGSPTGRQY	TRBV30	TRBJ2-7
AWSVGSGLGGNTIY	TRBV30	TRBJ1-3
SATDRGNQPQH	TRBV29-1	TRBJ1-5
ASSLAMDRGNTIY	TRBV7-2	TRBJ1-3
SVVGLADSYEQY	TRBV29-1	TRBJ2-7
ASSQTQGRHLRFTY	TRBV28	TRBJ2-7
ASSEAVWDRALGGYGYT	TRBV2	TRBJ1-2
ATSSESTGGNTEAF	TRBV15	TRBJ1-1
ASSLYTGTDTQY	TRBV27	TRBJ2-3
ASSFSTSGGFQTGELF	TRBV28	TRBJ2-2